A selection of T cell receptor beta chains follows, all from one sample in a study of metastatic and nonmetastatic thyroid tumors. Via MiXCR, TCRdb re-called the PCR reads. Among about 38,000 clones listed, around 26% were seen once. Sequencing was done on a sample of blood. The receptor set was obtained from a female donor with papillary thyroid cancer or a benign thyroid nodule (not recorded which). Some clones in this sample may be carry-over from other donors' samples. Both conserved end residues are part of each CDR3. Fields, in order: clone size, J gene, V gene, D gene, CDR3 DNA, CDR3 protein. A D gene is named only where the DNA matches it firmly. Expanded clones get a size class; other rows say once, few or many, or leave the size out.

>-|TRBJ1-2|TRBV12-3/TRBV12-4|TRBD1
TGTGCCAGCATTTTCTCAGGGGGCGTCTACACCTTC
CASIFSGGVYTF
>-|TRBJ2-7|TRBV7-9|TRBD1
TGTGCCAGCAGCTCCACAGGGGGTCTCTCCTACGAGCAGTACTTC
CASSSTGGLSYEQYF
>many|TRBJ2-4|TRBV28|TRBD1
TGTGCCAGCAGTCCCCCCGACAGGGCCCCAAACATTCAGTACTTC
CASSPPDRAPNIQYF
>-|TRBJ1-2|TRBV6-4|-
TGTGCCAGCAGTTACGGGGTGGGTAACTATGGCTACACCTTC
CASSYGVGNYGYTF
>many|TRBJ1-6|TRBV29-1|-
TGCAGCGTCCGATTCAGGGATTATAATTCACCCCTCCACTTT
CSVRFRDYNSPLHF
>-|TRBJ1-1|TRBV20-1|TRBD1
TGCAGTGCCCTAATTCTACAGGGGGCCCTGAACACTGAAGCTTTCTTT
CSALILQGALNTEAFF
>-|TRBJ2-3|TRBV19|TRBD1
TGTGCCAGTAAGGGGGCGACATTAGTGCAGTATTTT
CASKGATLVQYF
>-|TRBJ1-1|TRBV27|-
TGTGCCAGCAGTTTATCATGGCAGAAAATGAACACTGAAGCTTTATTT
CASSLSWQKMNTEALF
>few|TRBJ1-2|TRBV2|-
TGTGCCAGCAGTGCCCGGGGGCGGCTAAACTATGGCTACACCTTC
CASSARGRLNYGYTF
>-|TRBJ2-3|TRBV20-1|TRBD2
TGCAGTGCAATCCCCGCACTAGCGGGAGGTATAGATACGCAGTATTTT
CSAIPALAGGIDTQYF
>few|TRBJ1-1|TRBV2|TRBD1
TGTGCCAGTATCTCCGGGACAGGGACTGAATCTTTCTTT
CASISGTGTESFF
>-|TRBJ2-1|TRBV30|TRBD2
TGCGCCTGGAGTACCGGCGGGGGGTGGGGCGGTGAGCAGTTCTTC
CAWSTGGGWGGEQFF
>many|TRBJ2-2|TRBV29-1|TRBD2
TGCAGCGTCGCCAGCGGGAGTATTACCGGGGAGCTGTTTTTT
CSVASGSITGELFF
>many|TRBJ1-6|TRBV4-2|TRBD1
TGTGCCAGCAGCCAGGGACAGGGAAACTCACCCCTCCACTTT
CASSQGQGNSPLHF
>few|TRBJ1-6|TRBV5-1|-
TGCGCCAGCAGCTTGGCCCTTGTGGGGAACGGTTCACCCCTCCACTTT
CASSLALVGNGSPLHF
>few|TRBJ2-7|TRBV12-3/TRBV12-4|TRBD1
TGTGCCAGCAGTAAGGACAGGGGATGGGTACGCGAGCAGTACTTC
CASSKDRGWVREQYF
>medium-sized|TRBJ2-7|TRBV20-1|-
TGCAGTGCTAGAGGAGTTCCCGGGTCACTGGGGGGGCTGTCTCACGAGCAGTACTTC
CSARGVPGSLGGLSHEQYF
>-|TRBJ2-5|TRBV20-1|-
TGCATTGCTAGAGATGCAGGGTGTCAAGAGACCCAGTACTTC
CIARDAGCQETQYF
>-|TRBJ2-3|TRBV11-2|-
TGTGCCAGCAGCTTAGATTCCGGAGATACGCAGTATTTT
CASSLDSGDTQYF
>many|TRBJ2-7|TRBV19|-
TGTGCCAGTAGTATAGGGGGACACCGCCAGTACTTC
CASSIGGHRQYF
>many|TRBJ2-2|TRBV12-3/TRBV12-4|-
TGTGCCAGCAGACTAGGGGTCGGGGAGCTGTTTTTT
CASRLGVGELFF
>few|TRBJ2-7|TRBV7-2|-
TGTGCCAGCAGCTCCTATTACGAGCAGTACTTC
CASSSYYEQYF
>-|TRBJ2-2|TRBV11-3|-
TGTGCCAGCAGCCTCCTCGGGAACACCGGGGAGCTGTTTTTT
CASSLLGNTGELFF
>-|TRBJ2-7|TRBV20-1|TRBD2
TGCAGTGCTAGAGAGCCGGGACTAGGAGTCTACGAGCAGTACTTC
CSAREPGLGVYEQYF
>few|TRBJ2-2|TRBV27|TRBD1
TGTGCCAGCAGCGGACAGGGATCGGTCGGGGAGCTGTTTTTT
CASSGQGSVGELFF
>-|TRBJ1-1|TRBV6-5|-
TGTGCCAGCAGTTACTCCCAGGGGACTGAAGCTTTCTTT
CASSYSQGTEAFF
>-|TRBJ1-2|TRBV11-1|TRBD1
TGTGCCAGCAGCTTTGGCACCCCGAGACAGGGCTTGTATGGCTACACCTTC
CASSFGTPRQGLYGYTF
>few|TRBJ2-1|TRBV5-2|-
TGTGCCAGCATGTTGACTAGCGGGGCGTCCTACAATGAGCAGTTCTTC
CASMLTSGASYNEQFF
>many|TRBJ2-3|TRBV5-1|TRBD2
TGCGCCAGCAGTAGGTTAGCGGGGTCTGACACAGATACGCAGTATTTT
CASSRLAGSDTDTQYF
>-|TRBJ1-1|TRBV20-1|-
TGCAGTGCTAGAGAAGCAGGCTATGAAGCTTTCTTT
CSAREAGYEAFF
>-|TRBJ2-7|TRBV11-2|-
TGTGCCAGCAGTGATGCCGGGAATAGTGGGTCCTACGAGCAGTACTTC
CASSDAGNSGSYEQYF
>many|TRBJ2-1|TRBV15|TRBD2
TGTGCCACCAGCAGAGAGATTGTTCGCGGGGGAAATGAGCAGTTCTTC
CATSREIVRGGNEQFF
>many|TRBJ1-6|TRBV4-1|-
TGCGCCAGCAGCCAAGATAAATTCAGGGATTCACCCCTCCACTTT
CASSQDKFRDSPLHF
>many|TRBJ2-6|TRBV6-4|-
TGTGCCAGCAGTCCGGGCCCTGGGGCCAACGTCCTGACTTTC
CASSPGPGANVLTF
>-|TRBJ1-2|TRBV5-1|-
TGCGCCAGCAGCCAAACTAGGGGGTTGGATGGCTACACCTTC
CASSQTRGLDGYTF
>-|TRBJ1-2|TRBV18|TRBD1
TGTGCCAGCTCCGGGCAGGGGGAATATGGCTACACCTTC
CASSGQGEYGYTF
>many|TRBJ2-1|TRBV10-3|TRBD2
TGTGCCATCAGTGAGTTCGGGGGGGCCAAGAATGAGCAGTTCTTC
CAISEFGGAKNEQFF
>many|TRBJ2-7|TRBV5-4|TRBD1
TGTGCCAGCAGCCCCGGACAGGGGAGGGAGCAGTACTTC
CASSPGQGREQYF
>-|TRBJ2-1|TRBV20-1|TRBD2
TGCAGTGCTATTGGGGGGGGCAATGAGCAGTTCTTC
CSAIGGGNEQFF
>-|TRBJ1-5|TRBV20-1|TRBD1
TGCAGTGCTAGAGCCAAAGACAGGGCGGGCAGCAATCAGCCCCAGCATTTT
CSARAKDRAGSNQPQHF
>few|TRBJ1-3|TRBV28|-
TGTGCCAGCAGGCCAACCGGGTCTGGAAACACCATATATTTT
CASRPTGSGNTIYF
>many|TRBJ2-6|TRBV5-1|-
TGCGCCAGCAGCTTGGCGGTGGCTGGGGCCAACGTCCTGACTTTC
CASSLAVAGANVLTF
>many|TRBJ1-1|TRBV6-6|-
TGTGCCAGCAGTTACGAACGGGGCGGGACTGAAGCTTTCTTT
CASSYERGGTEAFF
>medium-sized|TRBJ2-7|TRBV7-2|-
TGTGCCAGCAGCTTTGGGGCCAGTGGGGAGCAGTACTTC
CASSFGASGEQYF
>many|TRBJ1-5|TRBV12-3/TRBV12-4|-
TGTGCCAGCAGTACACAGGGAGGGGATCAGCCCCAGCATTTT
CASSTQGGDQPQHF
>few|TRBJ1-1|TRBV6-1|-
TGTGCCAGCAGTGAAGAGAGGTGGCGTGGGAACACTGAAGCTTTCTTT
CASSEERWRGNTEAFF
>many|TRBJ2-3|TRBV28|-
TGTGCCAGCATAAAGGGCGGGAGCACAGATACGCAGTATTTT
CASIKGGSTDTQYF
>-|TRBJ2-1|TRBV11-2|TRBD2
TGTGCCAGCAGCTCTCTCGTGTCGAGCGGGACTAATGAGCAGTTCTTC
CASSSLVSSGTNEQFF
>medium-sized|TRBJ2-2|TRBV6-2/TRBV6-3|TRBD2
TGTGCCAGCAGTAAACTAGCGGGGTTGAACACCGGGGAGCTGTTTTTT
CASSKLAGLNTGELFF
>many|TRBJ2-2|TRBV5-8|-
TGTGCCAGCAGCTTGGTGTTAGGGTACACCGGGGAGCTGTTTTTT
CASSLVLGYTGELFF
>medium-sized|TRBJ2-7|TRBV2|-
TGTGCCAGCGCCAAGGGGGGCGCCGAGCAGTACTTC
CASAKGGAEQYF
>many|TRBJ2-1|TRBV2|TRBD1
TGTGCCAGCAAAGAGGGACAGGGGGGCAATGAGCAGTTCTTC
CASKEGQGGNEQFF
>-|TRBJ2-2|TRBV10-3|-
TGTGCCATCAGTGAGTTACAGGGTGCTGGGGAGCTGGTTTTT
CAISELQGAGELVF
>medium-sized|TRBJ1-2|TRBV28|TRBD1
TGTGCCAGCAGTCTAGGACAGGGGTGGGTCTATGGCTACACCTTC
CASSLGQGWVYGYTF
>many|TRBJ2-7|TRBV7-2|-
TGTGCCAGCAGCCCGGCGGGGTTAAGGGAGCAGTACTTC
CASSPAGLREQYF